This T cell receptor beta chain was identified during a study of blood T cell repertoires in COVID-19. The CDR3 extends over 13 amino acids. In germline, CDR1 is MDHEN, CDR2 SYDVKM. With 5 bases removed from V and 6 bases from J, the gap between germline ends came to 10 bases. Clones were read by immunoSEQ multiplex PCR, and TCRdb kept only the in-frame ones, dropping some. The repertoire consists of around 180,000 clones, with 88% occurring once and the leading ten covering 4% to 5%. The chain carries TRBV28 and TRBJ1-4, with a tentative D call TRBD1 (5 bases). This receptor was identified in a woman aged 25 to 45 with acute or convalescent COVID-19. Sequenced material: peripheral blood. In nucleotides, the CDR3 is TGTGCCAGCAGTGGTGGACATCATGAAAAACTGTTTTTT. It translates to CASSGGHHEKLFF.